The next 13 T cell receptor beta chains were all read from a single sample in a study of cytotoxic CD8 clonotypes in ibrutinib-treated CLL. This table comes from immunoSEQ multiplex PCR, and its TCRdb copy is limited to in-frame clones, with some not included. The sample includes tens of thousands of clones, roughly two thirds of them seen just once. Here the sequenced sample was PBMCs, taken at disease progression, from a patient treated with ibrutinib. The receptor source for this set is a human donor with chronic lymphocytic leukemia.

In its sample, this clone was seen once. The V and J genes are TRBV5-1 and TRBJ1-2; 7 nucleotides line up with TRBD1. The CDR3 sequence is 12 residues long. J was trimmed by 8 bases and V by 3 bases; bases with no gene match: 4. The germline V gene encodes CDR1 SGHRS and CDR2 YFSETQ. CDR3 sequence (DNA): TGCGCCAGCAGCTACGACAGGGTCGGCTACACCTTC. Its protein product is CASSYDRVGYTF.

This clone occurred once. The chain has TRBV2 and TRBJ2-7, with D maybe TRBD1 (6 bases). CDR1 and CDR2 (germline): SNHLY, FYNNEI. CDR3 length: 12 residues. V lost 8 bases, J lost 5 bases, and 13 bases lay in between. The CDR3, as DNA: TGTGCCAGCGACCGGGCAGGGGACGAGCAGTACTTC. Its protein is CASDRAGDEQYF.

The rearrangement joins TRBV6-1 to TRBJ1-2; a possible D gene is TRBD1 (6 bases). Germline loops: CDR1 MNHNS, CDR2 SASEGT. The CDR3 runs 15 residues. The V end was cut by 8 bases, the J end by 5 bases, with 21 bases between. CDR3 region: CASLRRLGQPYGYTF. CDR3 coding DNA: TGTGCCAGCCTCCGGCGCCTTGGACAGCCGTATGGCTACACCTTC.

The sample holds one count of this clone. The chain combines TRBV5-4 with TRBJ2-3; 11 nucleotides match TRBD2. V lost 0 bases and J lost 2; bases outside the gene matches: 8. This CDR3 has 18 amino acids. Germline V gene data show CDR1 as SGHNT and CDR2 as YYREEE (reference sequence). This CDR3 reads CASSLGSSGRLSTDTQYF. CDR3 nucleotides: TGTGCCAGCAGCTTGGGTTCTAGCGGGAGGCTATCCACAGATACGCAGTATTTT.

This clone was counted a few times. This chain connects TRBV7-9 to TRBJ1-5; TRBD1 matches 7 bases. Trimming cost V 6 bases and J 5 bases; bases outside gene matches: 4. Germline CDR1 is SEHNR and CDR2 is FQNEAQ (reference sequence). The CDR3 runs 13 residues. The chain's CDR3 is CASSSTGDQPQHF. In DNA form, the CDR3 reads TGTGCCAGCAGTTCAACAGGGGATCAGCCCCAGCATTTT.

J is TRBJ2-1 and V is TRBV6-1, with 13 bases fitting TRBD2. Trimming took 7 bases from V and 6 from J; bases not matched to a gene: 3. From germline, CDR1 is MNHNS and CDR2 SASEGT. This CDR3 contains 14 residues. CDR3 region: CASTRLAGGNEQFF. The CDR3 coding sequence is TGTGCCAGCACGCGACTAGCGGGGGGCAATGAGCAGTTCTTC.

CDR3 residues: CASSGIRDGNTIYF. The CDR3 DNA sequence: TGTGCCAGCAGCGGCATCAGGGACGGAAACACCATATATTTT. The chain uses TRBV5-5 and TRBJ1-3, with a tentative D call TRBD1 (5 bases). V was cut by 4 bases and J by 4 bases, with 12 bases left in between. This CDR3 spans 14 amino acids. Per the germline V gene, CDR1 is SGHKS and CDR2 is YYEKEE (reference sequence).

The chain combines TRBV7-9 with TRBJ1-5; no firm D call. The CDR3 spans 11 residues. Trimming shortened V by 2 bases and J by 7 bases, and 3 bases separated the two germline ends. CDR1 and CDR2 from the germline V gene are SEHNR and FQNEAQ (reference sequence). The CDR3 sequence: CASSLKQPQHF. The CDR3 DNA is TGTGCCAGCAGCTTAAAACAGCCCCAGCATTTT.

CDR3 bases: TGTGCCAGCAGCTTAGGGTTAGCGGGGGGTACCTACAATGAGCAGTTCTTC. The encoded protein is CASSLGLAGGTYNEQFF. The chain recombines TRBV7-9 with TRBJ2-1; 10 positions match TRBD2. J gave up 2 bases and V 1 base, and 5 bases lay outside the gene matches. Germline V gene data show CDR1 as SEHNR and CDR2 as FQNEAQ (reference sequence). This CDR3 is built from 17 residues.

This clone was observed a few times. V usage is TRBV5-1 and J usage is TRBJ2-7, with D possibly TRBD1 on 7 matching bases. Looked up from germline, CDR1 is SGHRS and CDR2 is YFSETQ. The V gene lost 1 base and the J gene lost 3 bases, with 11 bases spanning the gap. The CDR3 runs 14 residues. Here the CDR3 reads CASSLQGGGYEQYF. In nucleotides, the CDR3 is TGCGCCAGCAGCTTGCAGGGGGGCGGCTACGAGCAGTACTTC.

V and J are TRBV20-1 and TRBJ2-2, with D possibly being TRBD1 (5 bases). The length of the CDR3 is 11 residues. The V gene lost 5 bases and the J gene lost 9 bases, with 10 bases spanning the gap. Germline V gives CDR1 DFQATT, CDR2 SNEGSKA (reference sequence). The CDR3 protein is CSAETERELFF. Written as DNA, the CDR3 is TGCAGTGCTGAGACAGAACGGGAGCTGTTTTTT.

The chain uses TRBV2 and TRBJ2-7, with D hard to call. From germline, CDR1 is SNHLY and CDR2 FYNNEI. The CDR3 is made up of 11 amino acids. Between the trimmed V and J ends, which lost 4 bases and 4 bases, there was a span of 5 bases. This CDR3 reads CASSVRYEQYF. The CDR3 nucleotides are TGTGCCAGCAGTGTGAGGTACGAGCAGTACTTC.

The chain has TRBV28 and TRBJ1-2; D not certain. Trimming pared 3 bases from V and 1 base from J, leaving 0 bases between. Germline lookup yields CDR1 MDHEN and CDR2 SYDVKM. The CDR3 consists of 11 residues. As DNA, the CDR3 is TGTGCCAGCAGTTTTAACTATGGCTACACCTTC. Protein sequence: CASSFNYGYTF.